This record concerns one T cell receptor beta chain sequence. Its matching antigen is unknown. This table comes from immunoSEQ multiplex PCR, and its TCRdb copy is limited to in-frame clones, with some not included. The data show about 54,000 clones, with more than 80% seen just once and 0.75% held by the top ten. This specimen comes from a study of OX40 agonist ivuxolimab in advanced cancers. About the research overall: Treatment received earlier with anti-PD-1, anti-PD-L1 or anti-CTLA-4 agents was allowed, and more than 30% had some.

Germline V gene data show CDR1 as LNHDA and CDR2 as SQIVND (reference sequence). CDR3 length: 14 amino acids. V lost 3 bases to trimming and J lost 6 bases, with 12 bases between them. The study sampled blood at baseline, cycle 4 day 1, and cycle 7 day 1. Findings and limits, study-wide: Near-lowest levels of clonal expansion characterized partial responders at 0.1-3.0 mg/kg.

The sequenced sample was CD4+ or CD8+ T cells sorted from blood, obtained in a trial of the OX40 agonist ivuxolimab. The chain links TRBV19 to TRBJ1-5; weak D call: TRBD1 (5 bases). The clonotype was recovered from an adult with an advanced solid tumor such as melanoma, head and neck, liver or kidney cancer. The CDR3 nucleotides read TGTGCCAGTAGTATCAGTAGGGGTCCTCAGCCCCAGCATTTT. This translates into CASSISRGPQPQHF.